The 32 T cell receptor beta chains given below trace back to one sample, sequenced in a study of T-cell memory formation after mild COVID-19. MiXCR, applied by TCRdb to the 5' RACE reads, yields one record per CDR3 protein. The table has about 430,000 distinct CDR3 sequences, 15% to 20% seen once. The source material was PBMCs or a T cell subset sorted from them (not recorded which). These receptors all come from a young man who had mild COVID-19 (a few samples of this study predate the infection). Cell type and time point are not known.

As DNA, the CDR3 is TGCAGCGTTGAACGGGACAGCTCCTACGAGCAGTACTTC. Its protein is CSVERDSSYEQYF. The V gene is TRBV29-1, the J gene TRBJ2-7; 7 bases agree with TRBD1. Trimming took 2 bases from V and 0 from J; bases not matched to a gene: 1. CDR1 is SQVTM and CDR2 is ANQGSEA in the germline V gene. CDR3 length equals 13 residues.

The chain combines TRBV7-2 with TRBJ1-5; no clear D. The CDR3 is made up of 13 amino acids. Trimming left V 4 bases short and J 6 bases short, with 10 bases between. Germline lookup yields CDR1 SGHTA and CDR2 FQGNSA. The CDR3 bases are TGTGCCAGCAGCTCAAGAGGGAGTCAGCCCCAGCATTTT. This sequence encodes CASSSRGSQPQHF. Supplemented by reference TRBV7-2 and TRBJ1-5, the full variable domain reads GAGVSQSPSNKVTEKGKDVELRCDPISGHTALYWYRQSLGQGLEFLIYFQGNSAPDKSGLPSDRFSAERTGGSVSTLTIQRTQQEDSAVYLCASSSRGSQPQHFGDGTRLSIL.

This clonotype was seen ten or more times. The CDR3 DNA reads as TGTGCCAGCAGTCCGTCGGACAGGGGGCTTCCATTGAACACTGAAGCTTTCTTT. Its translation is CASSPSDRGLPLNTEAFF. The rearrangement uses TRBV27 and TRBJ1-1; 11 positions agree with TRBD1. Germline V lookup: CDR1 MNHEY, CDR2 SMNVEV (reference sequence). V dropped 5 bases and J dropped 0; count of bases not matched to a gene: 11. The CDR3 is 18 amino acids.

The chain employs TRBV7-9 and TRBJ1-5; 7 positions match TRBD1. J lost 5 bases, V lost 4 bases, and 8 bases had no gene match. CDR1 SEHNR and CDR2 FQNEAQ come from the germline V gene (reference sequence). The CDR3 is made up of 15 amino acids. The CDR3 here is CASSSDRLGDQPQHF. The CDR3 DNA reads TGTGCCAGCAGCTCGGACAGGTTGGGGGATCAGCCCCAGCATTTT. The complete variable domain, with remaining parts taken from reference TRBV7-9 and TRBJ1-5, reads DTGVSQNPRHKITKRGQNVTFRCDPISEHNRLYWYRQTLGQGPEFLTYFQNEAQLEKSRLLSDRFSAERPKGSFSTLEIQRTEQGDSAMYLCASSSDRLGDQPQHFGDGTRLSIL.

This rearrangement joins TRBV6-1 to TRBJ2-3; 9 nucleotides match TRBD1. After removal of 6 bases from V and 3 bases from J, the junction contained 7 bases not matched to a gene. Germline V gene data show CDR1 as MNHNS and CDR2 as SASEGT. This CDR3 is built from 15 residues. The CDR3 sequence: CASRWGDRETDTQYF. The CDR3 region has the DNA TGTGCCAGCAGGTGGGGGGACAGGGAGACAGATACGCAGTATTTT.

To note about this clonotype: With a much larger clone just one base away, this may be a read error. V and J are TRBV29-1 and TRBJ2-2, with D possibly matching TRBD2 (5 bases). From germline, CDR1 is SQVTM and CDR2 ANQGSEA. The CDR3 is made up of 13 amino acids. CDR3: CSVDFMNTGEMFF. The CDR3 DNA is TGCAGCGTTGATTTCATGAACACCGGGGAGATGTTTTTT.

The V call is TRBV3-1, the J call TRBJ2-7, with 7 bases that match TRBD2. Germline trimming cut 3 bases from V and 2 bases from J; bases unmatched to any gene: 4. The CDR3 spans 14 residues. Germline CDR1 is LGHDT and CDR2 is YNNKEL (reference sequence). The CDR3 coding sequence is TGTGCCAGCAGCCAGGGGAGGGGACCCTACGAGCAGTACGTC. This gives the protein CASSQGRGPYEQYV.

Turning to this clonotype: This may come from a read error, since a much larger clone is one base off. The J gene is TRBJ2-1, the V gene TRBV20-1; TRBD2 matches at 8 bases. The CDR3 has 15 residues. CDR1 is DFQATT and CDR2 is SNEGSKA in the germline V gene (reference sequence). In DNA, the CDR3 is TGCAGTGCTAGAGATCCGGGGGGGCCCTACAATGAGAAGTTCTTC. Protein: CSARDPGGPYNEKFF.

The CDR3 DNA reads TGTGCCAGCAGCCGGTTTCTCACAGATACGCAGTATTTT. This translates into CASSRFLTDTQYF. This chain joins TRBV6-6 and TRBJ2-3; D remains unclear. The length of the CDR3 is 13 residues. Between the trimmed V and J ends, which lost 6 bases and 2 bases, there was a span of 9 bases. Germline V CDR1 and CDR2: MNHNY, SVGAGI (reference sequence).

The rearrangement uses TRBV27 and TRBJ2-5, with 7 bases lining up with TRBD1. The CDR3 sequence is 14 residues long. Germline CDR1 and CDR2: MNHEY and SMNVEV (reference sequence). V lost 3 bases to trimming and J lost 3 bases; unmatched junction nucleotides: 4. The CDR3 nucleotides are TGTGCCAGCAGTTTCAGGGGGTGGGAAGAGACCCAGTACTTC. Protein: CASSFRGWEETQYF.

The gene calls are TRBV5-6 and TRBJ2-3, with TRBD1 matching 7 bases. Losses at the gene ends were 4 bases for V and 4 bases for J; bases not matched to a gene: 9. Germline CDR1 reads SGHDT; CDR2 reads YYEEEE. The CDR3 covers 15 residues. The CDR3 sequence is CASSLSGTASDTQYF. Written as DNA, the CDR3 is TGTGCCAGCAGCCTATCCGGGACAGCCTCAGATACGCAGTATTTT.

This clonotype turned up a few times. This rearrangement joins TRBV7-9 to TRBJ2-7; D possibly uses TRBD1 or TRBD2 (6 bases each). The germline V gene has CDR1 SEHNR and CDR2 FQNEAQ (reference sequence). V was cut by 5 bases and J by 2 bases, with 19 bases left in between. The CDR3 consists of 16 residues. CDR3 coding DNA: TGTGCCAGCAGCCCACCCTCCGTTGGGGGGCCCTACGAGCAGTACTTC. It translates to CASSPPSVGGPYEQYF. Using reference TRBV7-9 and TRBJ2-7 for the parts outside the CDR3, the full variable domain is DTGVSQNPRHKITKRGQNVTFRCDPISEHNRLYWYRQTLGQGPEFLTYFQNEAQLEKSRLLSDRFSAERPKGSFSTLEIQRTEQGDSAMYLCASSPPSVGGPYEQYFGPGTRLTVT.

Only a few counts were recorded for this clonotype. The genes are TRBV29-1 and TRBJ2-5; unclear D gene. The ends were cut back, 3 bases at V and 1 base at J, with 6 bases in the middle. The CDR3 has 12 amino acids. CDR1 and CDR2 (germline): SQVTM, ANQGSEA. The CDR3, as DNA: TGCAGCGTTGATGACATCCAAGAGACCCAGTACTTC. Its protein product is CSVDDIQETQYF.

This sequence joins TRBV7-2 and TRBJ2-5; 9 nucleotides align to TRBD2. Germline assignment: CDR1 SGHTA and CDR2 FQGNSA. The CDR3 has 15 residues. The J segment lost 4 bases and the V segment lost 6 bases, leaving 9 bases of the junction unmatched. The CDR3: CASSFNSGGTETQYF. The CDR3 coding sequence is TGTGCCAGCAGTTTTAACAGCGGGGGGACAGAGACCCAGTACTTC.

The chain carries TRBV12-3 or TRBV12-4 and TRBJ1-1; D possibly corresponds to TRBD1 (5 bases). The CDR3 has 15 residues. V lost 6 bases and J 8 bases, leaving 22 bases between the germline ends. CDR3 coding DNA: TGTGCCAGCAGCCCCAGTATCTCTGGGGCCGCCGAAGCTTTCTTT. It encodes CASSPSISGAAEAFF.

The rearrangement joins TRBV28 to TRBJ2-7, with D uncertain. The CDR3 sequence is 13 residues long. The ends were cut back, 6 bases at V and 2 bases at J, with 11 bases in the middle. In germline, CDR1 is MDHEN, CDR2 SYDVKM. The CDR3 protein is CASSQQLTYEQYV. DNA for the CDR3: TGTGCCAGCAGCCAACAGCTCACCTACGAGCAGTACGTC.

This clonotype appeared a few times. The chain recombines TRBV19 with TRBJ2-5, with a weak D call TRBD1 (5 bases). The germline gives CDR1 LNHDA, CDR2 SQIVND (reference sequence). This CDR3 spans 13 amino acids. Trimming shortened V by 3 bases and J by 2 bases, and 7 bases separated the two germline ends. This CDR3 reads CASSMAGQETQYF. The CDR3 nucleotides are TGTGCCAGTAGTATGGCAGGGCAAGAGACCCAGTACTTC.

The CDR3 coding sequence is TGCGCCAGCAGCTTGGGGGGCTCAACTAGCACAGATACGCAGTATTTT. It yields the protein CASSLGGSTSTDTQYF. The rearrangement links TRBV5-1 to TRBJ2-3, with D possibly TRBD1 on 5 matching bases. V dropped 0 bases and J dropped 0 bases, with 11 bases sitting between them. The CDR3 length is 16 residues. Germline V gene sequence: CDR1 SGHRS, CDR2 YFSETQ. The full variable domain, rest sourced from reference TRBV5-1 and TRBJ2-3, is KAGVTQTPRYLIKTRGQQVTLSCSPISGHRSVSWYQQTPGQGLQFLFEYFSETQRNKGNFPGRFSGRQFSNSRSEMNVSTLELGDSALYLCASSLGGSTSTDTQYFGPGTRLTVL.

The CDR3, as DNA: TGTGCCAGCAGTTTAAGACTAGCGGGAGGTTACAATGAGCAGTTCTTC. The encoded protein is CASSLRLAGGYNEQFF. The chain links TRBV27 to TRBJ2-1, with TRBD2 identical over 13 bases. Germline V lookup: CDR1 MNHEY, CDR2 SMNVEV (reference sequence). This CDR3 has 16 residues. Trimming removed 2 bases from V and 4 bases from J; junction bases left unmatched: 2.

The chain uses TRBV5-1 and TRBJ1-5, with a weak D call TRBD1 (6 bases). This CDR3 has 13 residues. V shed 1 base and J shed 7 bases, with 9 bases lying between them. The germline CDR1 and CDR2 sequences are SGHRS and YFSETQ. The CDR3, as DNA: TGCGCCAGCAGCTTGACAGGGCAACAGCCCCAGCATTTT. It yields the protein CASSLTGQQPQHF.

This chain uses TRBV12-3 or TRBV12-4 with TRBJ2-1; a possible D gene is TRBD2 (5 bases). The CDR3 consists of 11 residues. Trimming removed 5 bases from V and 10 bases from J, with 9 bases in between. The CDR3 bases are TGTGCCAGCAGTGGGGAGAGGGAGCAGTTCTTC. Its translation: CASSGEREQFF.

This clonotype has just a few counts. The V gene is TRBV24-1, the J gene TRBJ1-2; D perhaps matches TRBD1 (6 bases). Trimming removed 3 bases from V and 3 bases from J, with 16 bases in between. This CDR3 has 16 residues. From germline, CDR1 is KGHDR and CDR2 SFDVKD. The CDR3 reads CATSDTTGTTHYGYTF. In DNA form, the CDR3 reads TGTGCCACCAGTGATACTACCGGGACAACCCACTATGGCTACACCTTC.

The genes are TRBV6-5 and TRBJ1-5; no firm D call. Germline CDR1 MNHEY, CDR2 SVGAGI. The V gene lost 6 bases and the J gene lost 0 bases, with 15 bases spanning the gap. The CDR3 runs 16 residues. This CDR3 reads CASRGTGSPSNQPQHF. The CDR3 nucleotides read TGTGCCAGCAGAGGTACCGGGTCCCCTAGCAATCAGCCCCAGCATTTT.

This clonotype has just a few counts. V is TRBV4-2 and J is TRBJ2-1; 8 bases align to TRBD2. V lost 6 bases and J lost 9; bases outside the gene matches: 10. Germline V lookup: CDR1 LGHNA, CDR2 YNFKEQ. The CDR3 runs to 14 residues. CDR3 nucleotides: TGTGCCAGCAGGCTCGGGAGGGGTTCGGGTGAGCAGTTCTTC. This gives the protein CASRLGRGSGEQFF.

This clonotype appeared a few times. The chain uses TRBV5-5 and TRBJ1-1; possible D gene TRBD1, 5 bases. The germline V gene has CDR1 SGHKS and CDR2 YYEKEE (reference sequence). The CDR3 covers 15 residues. V was cut by 5 bases and J by 0 bases, with 14 bases left in between. DNA of the CDR3: TGTGCCAGCAGTCCCGCCGGGGCTTTGAACACTGAAGCTTTCTTT. Translating it yields CASSPAGALNTEAFF.

This chain joins TRBV12-3 or TRBV12-4 and TRBJ2-1, with 7 positions matching TRBD1. V shed 3 bases and J 10 bases; nucleotides not matched to a gene: 3. The CDR3 is 12 amino acids. The CDR3 reads CASSFSQGEQFF. The CDR3 nucleotides read TGTGCCAGCAGTTTCTCACAGGGGGAGCAGTTCTTC.

This chain links TRBV29-1 with TRBJ2-1, with TRBD1 identical over 9 bases. J was trimmed by 6 bases and V by 6 bases; bases with no gene match: 12. The CDR3 contains 15 residues. Germline lookup yields CDR1 SQVTM and CDR2 ANQGSEA. CDR3 DNA: TGCAGCGTCCTGGTCCGGGACAGGGCTTTCAATGAGCAGTTCTTC. Translated: CSVLVRDRAFNEQFF.

The chain has TRBV11-2 and TRBJ2-7; the D call may be TRBD1 or TRBD2 (5 bases each). Germline V gene sequence: CDR1 SGHAT, CDR2 FQNNGV. CDR3 size: 15 residues. The germline V and J ends were trimmed by 5 bases and 1 base, with 15 bases remaining between them. CDR3 region: CASSRVGGGSYEQYF. Here the CDR3 DNA reads TGTGCCAGCAGCCGCGTGGGTGGGGGTTCCTACGAGCAGTACTTC.

The table lists this clonotype with a few counts. V and J are TRBV24-1 and TRBJ2-2, with D possibly TRBD2 on 5 matching bases. V lost 9 bases, J lost 6 bases, and 19 bases lay in between. CDR1 is KGHDR and CDR2 is SFDVKD in the germline V gene. The CDR3 is 15 amino acids. The CDR3 protein is CATGSAALGAGELFF. CDR3 coding DNA: TGTGCCACCGGCTCGGCGGCCCTCGGGGCCGGGGAGCTGTTTTTT.

The chain uses TRBV3-1 and TRBJ2-5, with D unclear. V was trimmed by 1 base and J by 4 bases, leaving 4 bases between them. The CDR3 covers 12 residues. The germline CDR1 and CDR2 sequences are LGHDT and YNNKEL (reference sequence). In DNA, the CDR3 is TGTGCCAGCAGCCAAGCGAGAGAGACCCAGTACTTC. Amino acids: CASSQARETQYF.

A few counts support this clonotype. This chain joins TRBV6-2 or TRBV6-3 and TRBJ1-1; D is perhaps TRBD1 (5 bases). V lost 9 bases, J lost 4 bases, and 12 bases lay in between. The V gene's germline CDR1 is MNHEY and CDR2 SVGEGT. The CDR3 length is 12 residues. CDR3 residues: CASAWGSTEAFF. CDR3 nucleotides: TGTGCCAGTGCCTGGGGCAGCACTGAAGCTTTCTTT.

The chain links TRBV12-3 or TRBV12-4 to TRBJ2-2; TRBD2 matches at 14 bases. The CDR3 is 18 residues long. V lost 4 bases, J lost 3 bases, and 7 bases stayed unmatched. CDR3 residues: CASSSGLAGGSDTGELFF. The CDR3 bases are TGTGCCAGCAGTTCAGGACTAGCGGGGGGTTCGGACACCGGGGAGCTGTTTTTT.